The 15 T cell receptor beta chains listed next were all sequenced from one sample in a study of cytomegalovirus exposure and HLA in healthy donors. Amplification used 60 Vbeta primers and 13 Jbeta primers. Repertoires were generated with immunoSEQ multiplex PCR, while TCRdb's copy carries only in-frame clones and drops some. The sample includes 110,000 or so clones, 70% to 80% of them seen just once. The specimen sequenced was PBMCs. All receptors derive from a woman between 40 and 50 years old in good health and CMV-seropositive.

The rearrangement uses TRBV18 and TRBJ1-5; 8 bases fit TRBD1. V shed 3 bases, J shed 4 bases, and the junction held 11 bases outside the gene matches. CDR1 and CDR2 (germline): KGHSH, LQKENI. This CDR3 spans 17 amino acids. CDR3 bases: TGTGCCAGCTCACCTACAGGGGGTGCAGGAGGGAATCAGCCCCAGCATTTT. This translates into CASSPTGGAGGNQPQHF.

This clone was counted once. J is TRBJ2-7 and V is TRBV6-6; D call uncertain. CDR3 size: 15 residues. Germline V gene lookup returns CDR1 MNHNY and CDR2 SVGAGI (reference sequence). V lost 2 bases and J lost 0, with 11 bases in between. The CDR3 region is CASSYGLGSSYEQYF. DNA for the CDR3: TGTGCCAGCAGTTACGGCCTGGGCAGCTCCTACGAGCAGTACTTC.

The chain joins TRBV29-1 to TRBJ2-6; 9 nucleotides line up with TRBD1. The CDR3 extends over 14 amino acids. The V gene's germline CDR1 is SQVTM and CDR2 ANQGSEA. The ends lost 6 bases at V and 2 bases at J; junction bases unmatched: 2. This CDR3 reads CSVRTGAGANVLTF. The CDR3 DNA follows: TGCAGCGTACGGACAGGGGCTGGGGCCAACGTCCTGACTTTC.

The genes are TRBV9 and TRBJ2-1; possibly TRBD2 for D (5 bases). Looked up from germline, CDR1 is SGDLS and CDR2 is YYNGEE. The CDR3 extends over 15 amino acids. With 0 bases removed from V and 5 bases from J, the gap between germline ends came to 12 bases. The CDR3 sequence: CASSVGSSGDNEQFF. CDR3 nucleotides: TGTGCCAGCAGCGTAGGGTCAAGCGGAGACAATGAGCAGTTCTTC. The full variable domain, completed using reference TRBV9 and TRBJ2-1, is DSGVTQTPKHLITATGQRVTLRCSPRSGDLSVYWYQQSLDQGLQFLIQYYNGEERAKGNILERFSAQQFPDLHSELNLSSLELGDSALYFCASSVGSSGDNEQFFGPGTRLTVL.

This chain joins TRBV25-1 and TRBJ2-1, with 8 nucleotides matching TRBD2. The CDR3 runs 15 residues. CDR1 is MGHDK and CDR2 is SYGVNS in the germline V gene. V was pared by 1 base and J by 2 bases, with 1 base of the junction left unmatched. CDR3: CASSELGLAYNEQFF. The CDR3 DNA reads TGTGCCAGCAGTGAATTGGGACTAGCCTACAATGAGCAGTTCTTC.

CDR3 DNA sequence: TGTGCCACCAGCAGAGATCCCGGGACAGGCTACGAGCAGTACTTC. It specifies CATSRDPGTGYEQYF. This sequence joins TRBV15 and TRBJ2-7; 8 bases map to TRBD1. J was trimmed by 3 bases and V by 0 bases; bases with no gene match: 4. The germline CDR1 and CDR2 sequences are LNHNV and YYDKDF (reference sequence). The CDR3 has 15 residues.

V and J are TRBV6-1 and TRBJ1-4, with 8 bases fitting TRBD1. J gave up 7 bases and V 2 bases, and 9 bases lay outside the gene matches. Germline loops: CDR1 MNHNS, CDR2 SASEGT. This CDR3 comprises 16 residues. The CDR3 DNA sequence: TGTGCCAGCAGTGAACCCGCCAGGGGGCTTAGTGAAAAACTGTTTTTT. Encoded protein: CASSEPARGLSEKLFF.

The chain has TRBV27 and TRBJ1-1; tentatively, D is TRBD1 (6 bases). V dropped 2 bases and J dropped 1 base, with 11 bases sitting between them. This CDR3 has 15 residues. CDR1 is MNHEY, CDR2 SMNVEV, per germline (reference sequence). CDR3 nucleotide sequence: TGTGCCAGCAGTTTAGGGACCAGGGGGAACACTGAAGCTTTCTTT. Amino acid sequence: CASSLGTRGNTEAFF.

This clone was detected only once. The chain recombines TRBV13 with TRBJ1-5, with 7 nucleotides matching TRBD1. This CDR3 is built from 18 residues. CDR1 and CDR2 from the germline V gene are PRHDT and FYEKMQ (reference sequence). J lost 0 bases, V lost 4 bases, and 12 bases had no gene match. The CDR3 nucleotides are TGTGCCAGCAGCTCAGGCCGACAGGGCCCTAATAGCAATCAGCCCCAGCATTTT. Translated: CASSSGRQGPNSNQPQHF. Looking up the rest from reference TRBV13 and TRBJ1-5 gives the full variable domain: AAGVIQSPRHLIKEKRETATLKCYPIPRHDTVYWYQQGPGQDPQFLISFYEKMQSDKGSIPDRFSAQQFSDYHSELNMSSLELGDSALYFCASSSGRQGPNSNQPQHFGDGTRLSIL.

The gene calls are TRBV6-1 and TRBJ2-1; 7 bases match TRBD2. Germline CDR1 is MNHNS and CDR2 is SASEGT. There are 12 residues in the CDR3. With V trimmed by 6 bases and J by 9 bases, 5 bases remained unmatched. This CDR3 is CASSVTSLEQFF. The CDR3 region has the DNA TGTGCCAGCAGCGTGACTAGCCTTGAGCAGTTCTTC.

V gene TRBV6-6 combines with J gene TRBJ2-3; D is possibly TRBD2 (6 bases). The CDR3 covers 14 residues. Germline assignment: CDR1 MNHNY and CDR2 SVGAGI (reference sequence). Trimming shortened V by 6 bases and J by 7 bases, and 17 bases separated the two germline ends. CDR3 amino acids: CASSQPGVGNTQYF. In DNA form, the CDR3 reads TGTGCCAGCAGCCAGCCGGGGGTAGGGAATACGCAGTATTTT.

The gene calls are TRBV18 and TRBJ1-1; 7 bases map to TRBD1. Per the germline V gene, CDR1 is KGHSH and CDR2 is LQKENI. V shed 0 bases, J shed 4 bases, and the junction held 2 bases outside the gene matches. The CDR3 covers 14 residues. The CDR3, as DNA: TGTGCCAGCTCACCACCGGGACAGTTCACTGAAGCTTTCTTT. This codes for CASSPPGQFTEAFF.

The table lists this clone with a count of one. The chain has TRBV5-1 and TRBJ2-2; D ambiguous. V was clipped by 1 base and J by 0 bases, with 16 bases between them. The CDR3 runs 18 residues. CDR1 is SGHRS and CDR2 is YFSETQ in the germline V gene. The CDR3 nucleotides read TGCGCCAGCAGCTTGTTTTCAGGTTCTATATCGAACACCGGGGAGCTGTTTTTT. Translating gives CASSLFSGSISNTGELFF. The entire variable domain, with the rest obtained from reference TRBV5-1 and TRBJ2-2, is as follows: KAGVTQTPRYLIKTRGQQVTLSCSPISGHRSVSWYQQTPGQGLQFLFEYFSETQRNKGNFPGRFSGRQFSNSRSEMNVSTLELGDSALYLCASSLFSGSISNTGELFFGEGSRLTVL.

This chain uses TRBV7-9 with TRBJ1-4; 10 positions agree with TRBD1. This CDR3 spans 15 amino acids. V was clipped by 1 base and J by 8 bases; unmatched bases: 4. CDR1 is SEHNR, CDR2 FQNEAQ, per germline (reference sequence). CDR3 loop: CASSLEGTGDEKLFF. CDR3 nucleotide sequence: TGTGCCAGCAGCTTAGAAGGGACAGGGGACGAAAAACTGTTTTTT.

This chain uses TRBV10-3 with TRBJ1-3, with 7 positions matching TRBD1. The CDR3 loop spans 14 amino acids. Germline assignment: CDR1 ENHRY and CDR2 SYGVKD. Unmatched junction bases numbered 8, after V lost 7 bases and J lost 5 bases. The CDR3 loop reads CAITRDSSRNTIYF. CDR3 DNA: TGTGCCATCACCAGGGACAGCAGCCGAAACACCATATATTTT.